The T cell receptor (beta chain) described here comes from a study of lung T cells in sarcoidosis with Löfgren's syndrome. Study context: CD4+ T cells build up in sarcoidosis bronchoalveolar lavage fluid. Löfgren's syndrome patients were the main repertoire analysis focus.

TCRdb processed the reads anew with MiXCR; each CDR3 protein has one entry. This sample yields roughly 19,000 distinct CDR3 sequences, of which about 20% are seen a single time; roughly 4% belongs to the top ten. Sample share makes this clonotype medium-sized (0.01 to 0.1%). Antigen unknown. The study's findings and limits: Versus controls, Löfgren's syndrome patients reportedly showed TRAV12-1 and TRBV2 as most expanded. Multiple Löfgren's syndrome patients reportedly shared TRAV12-1 and TRBV2 CDR3 motifs.

J was trimmed by 9 bases and V by 2 bases; bases with no gene match: 7. The CDR3 totals 15 residues. Germline values: CDR1 LNHNV, CDR2 YYDKDF (reference sequence). The sequenced material came from CD4+ T cells from PBMCs. This TCR was recovered from a human donor with sarcoidosis (Löfgren's syndrome or another form), or a control subject (not recorded which). The J gene is TRBJ2-7, the V gene TRBV15; 13 positions match TRBD2. CDR3 sequence (DNA): TGTGCCACCAGCAGACCGACTAGCGGGAGGACAGTGCAGTACTTC. Translating gives CATSRPTSGRTVQYF.